This TCR beta chain was found in a study of blood T cell repertoires in COVID-19. In the authors' workflow: Using reference gene primer amplification, nucleated cell counts were estimated. Produced via immunoSEQ multiplex PCR; TCRdb's table is partial and in-frame only. The DNA gave D and trimming, while V, J and clone size come from that table. This table holds approximately 200,000 clones, approximately 85% found once. The germline gives CDR1 MNHEY, CDR2 SVGEGT. Losses at the gene ends were 6 bases for V and 6 bases for J; bases not matched to a gene: 9. The CDR3 length is 15 residues. The gene calls are TRBV6-2 or TRBV6-3 and TRBJ2-2, with TRBD2 matching 8 bases. The specimen was peripheral blood. The source is a man in his forties or fifties who had recovered from COVID-19. The CDR3 sequence is CASSDGLAFAGELFF. DNA of the CDR3: TGTGCCAGCAGCGACGGACTAGCTTTTGCCGGGGAGCTGTTTTTT.